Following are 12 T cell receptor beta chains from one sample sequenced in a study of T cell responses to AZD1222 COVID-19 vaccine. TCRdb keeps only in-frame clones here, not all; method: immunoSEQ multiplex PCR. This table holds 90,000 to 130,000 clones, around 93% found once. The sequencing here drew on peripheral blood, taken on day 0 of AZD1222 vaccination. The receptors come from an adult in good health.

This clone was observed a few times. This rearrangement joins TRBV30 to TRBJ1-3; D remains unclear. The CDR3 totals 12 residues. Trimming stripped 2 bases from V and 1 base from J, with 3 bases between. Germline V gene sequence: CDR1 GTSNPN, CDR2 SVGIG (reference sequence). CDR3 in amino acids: CAWSSSGNTIYF. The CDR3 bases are TGTGCCTGGAGTTCGTCTGGAAACACCATATATTTT.

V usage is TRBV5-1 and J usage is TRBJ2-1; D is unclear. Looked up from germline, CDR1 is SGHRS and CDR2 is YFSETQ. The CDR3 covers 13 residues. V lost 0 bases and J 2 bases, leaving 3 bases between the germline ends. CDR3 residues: CASSLVAYNEQFF. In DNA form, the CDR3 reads TGCGCCAGCAGCTTGGTGGCCTACAATGAGCAGTTCTTC.

The CDR3 spells CASSSSLDYQETQYF. In nucleotides, the CDR3 is TGTGCCAGCAGCTCTAGTCTAGACTACCAAGAGACCCAGTACTTC. The V and J genes are TRBV11-3 and TRBJ2-5; no clear D gene. This CDR3 is built from 15 residues. With 4 bases removed from V and 0 bases from J, the gap between germline ends came to 12 bases. Germline CDR1 SGHNT, CDR2 YENEEA.

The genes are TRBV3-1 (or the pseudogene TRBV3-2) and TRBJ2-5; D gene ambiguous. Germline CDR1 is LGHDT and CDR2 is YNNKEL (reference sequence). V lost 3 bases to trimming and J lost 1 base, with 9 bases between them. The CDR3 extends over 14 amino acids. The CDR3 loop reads CASSQQPVQETQYF. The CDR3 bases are TGTGCCAGCAGCCAGCAACCCGTCCAAGAGACCCAGTACTTC.

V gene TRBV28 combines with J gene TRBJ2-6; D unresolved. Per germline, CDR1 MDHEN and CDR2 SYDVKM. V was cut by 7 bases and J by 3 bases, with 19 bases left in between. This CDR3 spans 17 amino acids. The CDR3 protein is CASTTLDGIYGANVLTF. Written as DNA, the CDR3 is TGTGCCAGCACCACCCTGGACGGCATCTATGGGGCCAACGTCCTGACTTTC.

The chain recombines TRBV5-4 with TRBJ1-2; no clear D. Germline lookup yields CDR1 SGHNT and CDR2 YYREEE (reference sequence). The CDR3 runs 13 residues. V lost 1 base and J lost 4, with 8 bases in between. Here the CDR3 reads CASSLKGVYGYTF. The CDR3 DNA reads TGTGCCAGCAGCTTGAAGGGTGTCTATGGCTACACCTTC. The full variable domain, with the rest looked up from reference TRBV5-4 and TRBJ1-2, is ETGVTQSPTHLIKTRGQQVTLRCSSQSGHNTVSWYQQALGQGPQFIFQYYREEENGRGNFPPRFSGLQFPNYSSELNVNALELDDSALYLCASSLKGVYGYTFGSGTRLTVV.

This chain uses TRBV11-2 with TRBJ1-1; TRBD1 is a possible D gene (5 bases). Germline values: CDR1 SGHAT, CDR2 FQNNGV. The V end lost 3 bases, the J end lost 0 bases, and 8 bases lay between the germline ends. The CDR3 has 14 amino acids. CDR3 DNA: TGTGCCAGCAGCTTTTCAGGGTTGAACACTGAAGCTTTCTTT. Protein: CASSFSGLNTEAFF. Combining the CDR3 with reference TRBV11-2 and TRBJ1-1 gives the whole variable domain EAGVAQSPRYKIIEKRQSVAFWCNPISGHATLYWYQQILGQGPKLLIQFQNNGVVDDSQLPKDRFSAERLKGVDSTLKIQPAKLEDSAVYLCASSFSGLNTEAFFGQGTRLTVV.

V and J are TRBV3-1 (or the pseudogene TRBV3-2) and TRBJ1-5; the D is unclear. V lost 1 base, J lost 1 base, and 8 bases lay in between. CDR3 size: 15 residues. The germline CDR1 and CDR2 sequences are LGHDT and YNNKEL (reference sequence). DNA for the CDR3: TGTGCCAGCAGCCAAGTGTCGGGGAGCAATCAGCCCCAGCATTTT. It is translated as CASSQVSGSNQPQHF.

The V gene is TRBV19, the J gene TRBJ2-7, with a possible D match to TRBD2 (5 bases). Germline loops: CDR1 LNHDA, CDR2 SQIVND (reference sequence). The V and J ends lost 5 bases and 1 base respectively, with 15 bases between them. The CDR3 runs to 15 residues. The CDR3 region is CASSPRRTVSYEQYF. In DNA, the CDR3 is TGTGCCAGTAGTCCTCGGAGGACTGTTTCCTACGAGCAGTACTTC. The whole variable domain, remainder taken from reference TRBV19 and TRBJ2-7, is DGGITQSPKYLFRKEGQNVTLSCEQNLNHDAMYWYRQDPGQGLRLIYYSQIVNDFQKGDIAEGYSVSREKKESFPLTVTSAQKNPTAFYLCASSPRRTVSYEQYFGPGTRLTVT.

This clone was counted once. CDR3 DNA: TGCAGCGTCGCCGACAGTAGCACTGAAGCTTTCTTT. Translated, it gives CSVADSSTEAFF. The chain carries TRBV29-1 and TRBJ1-1; the D gene is possibly TRBD1 (5 bases). The CDR3 sequence is 12 residues long. Germline CDR1 reads SQVTM; CDR2 reads ANQGSEA. Trimming took off 6 bases at V and 4 bases at J, with 12 bases between the two ends.

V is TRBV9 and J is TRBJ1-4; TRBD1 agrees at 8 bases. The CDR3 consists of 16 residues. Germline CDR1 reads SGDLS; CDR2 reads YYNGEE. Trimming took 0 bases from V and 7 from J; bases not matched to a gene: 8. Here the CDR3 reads CASSVGPGGAVEKLFF. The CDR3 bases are TGTGCCAGCAGCGTAGGCCCAGGGGGCGCGGTTGAAAAACTGTTTTTT.

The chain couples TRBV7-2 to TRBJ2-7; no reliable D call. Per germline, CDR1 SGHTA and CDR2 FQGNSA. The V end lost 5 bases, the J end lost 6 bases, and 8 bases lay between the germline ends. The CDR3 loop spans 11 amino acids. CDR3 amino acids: CASSKRAEQYF. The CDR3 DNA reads TGTGCCAGCAGCAAACGGGCCGAGCAGTACTTC.